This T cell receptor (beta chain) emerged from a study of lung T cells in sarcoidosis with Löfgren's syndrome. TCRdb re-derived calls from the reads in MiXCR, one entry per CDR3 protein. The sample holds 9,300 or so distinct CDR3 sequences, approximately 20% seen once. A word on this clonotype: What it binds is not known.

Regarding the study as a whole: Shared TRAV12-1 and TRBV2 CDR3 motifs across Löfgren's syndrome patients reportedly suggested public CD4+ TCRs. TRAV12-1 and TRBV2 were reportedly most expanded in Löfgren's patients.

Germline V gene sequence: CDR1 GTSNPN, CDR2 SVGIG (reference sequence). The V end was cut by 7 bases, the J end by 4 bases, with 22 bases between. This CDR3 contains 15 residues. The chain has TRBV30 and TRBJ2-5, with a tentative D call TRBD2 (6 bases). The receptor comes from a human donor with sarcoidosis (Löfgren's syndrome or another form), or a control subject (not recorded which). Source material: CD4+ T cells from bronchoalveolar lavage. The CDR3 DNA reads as TGTGCCTTCCTGAGGCGGGGAATAGTTGCAGAGACCCAGTACTTC. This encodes CAFLRRGIVAETQYF.